The rows below give T cell receptor beta chains drawn from one sample of a study of PD-L1 blockade in urothelial cancer. Only in-frame clones appear in the TCRdb table, and some are missing; sequencing was by immunoSEQ multiplex PCR. The sample gives under 30,000 clones, around 80% of which show up once; 3% to 3.5% is in the top ten. Sequenced material: PBMCs, taken around atezolizumab (anti-PD-L1) treatment. The receptor set was obtained from a man between 70 and 80 years old with urothelial cancer. The CDR3 runs from the conserved cysteine through the conserved F or W. The order of the fields is J gene, D gene, V gene, clone size, CDR3 protein, CDR3 DNA. The D gene is left open where the match is weak. The listing skips clone size in some rows; elsewhere it reads once, few, many or a size class.

J gene: TRBJ1-2
D gene: NA
V gene: TRBV4-3
clone size: NA
CDR3 protein: CASSQDSGPPRGYTF
CDR3 DNA: TGCGCCAGCAGCCAAGATTCAGGGCCCCCTCGTGGCTACACCTTC

J gene: TRBJ1-4
D gene: TRBD1
V gene: TRBV18
clone size: NA
CDR3 protein: CASSPPGQGGEKLFF
CDR3 DNA: TGTGCCAGCTCACCACCGGGACAGGGGGGTGAAAAACTGTTTTTT

J gene: TRBJ1-5
D gene: TRBD1
V gene: TRBV7-9
clone size: NA
CDR3 protein: CASSQTGIPGQPQHF
CDR3 DNA: TGTGCCAGCAGCCAGACAGGGATCCCCGGTCAGCCCCAGCATTTT

J gene: TRBJ2-7
D gene: TRBD1
V gene: TRBV14
clone size: few
CDR3 protein: CASSPPGTGRYEQYF
CDR3 DNA: TGTGCCAGCAGCCCCCCCGGGACAGGGAGATACGAGCAGTACTTC

J gene: TRBJ2-7
D gene: NA
V gene: TRBV19
clone size: few
CDR3 protein: CASSIGYEQYF
CDR3 DNA: TGTGCCAGTAGTATCGGGTACGAGCAGTACTTC

J gene: TRBJ2-3
D gene: NA
V gene: TRBV28
clone size: NA
CDR3 protein: CASSQPLTGTDTQYF
CDR3 DNA: TGTGCCAGCAGCCAACCCCTTACGGGTACAGATACGCAGTATTTT

J gene: TRBJ2-7
D gene: TRBD1
V gene: TRBV2
clone size: NA
CDR3 protein: CASSDPRDRGNYEQYF
CDR3 DNA: TGTGCCAGCAGTGACCCCCGGGACAGGGGAAACTACGAGCAGTACTTC

J gene: TRBJ2-7
D gene: NA
V gene: TRBV28
clone size: NA
CDR3 protein: CASRPGHLTSYEQYF
CDR3 DNA: TGTGCCAGCAGACCGGGACACCTTACCTCCTACGAGCAGTACTTC

J gene: TRBJ2-1
D gene: NA
V gene: TRBV5-8
clone size: NA
CDR3 protein: CASSLTRRQFF
CDR3 DNA: TGTGCCAGCAGCTTGACTAGAAGGCAGTTCTTC

J gene: TRBJ1-6
D gene: TRBD1
V gene: TRBV5-6
clone size: NA
CDR3 protein: CASRTRDRDNSPLHF
CDR3 DNA: TGTGCCAGCAGAACCCGGGACAGGGATAATTCACCCCTCCACTTT

J gene: TRBJ2-6
D gene: TRBD1
V gene: TRBV4-2
clone size: NA
CDR3 protein: CASSPGRGPGANVLTF
CDR3 DNA: TGTGCCAGCAGCCCCGGCAGGGGGCCTGGGGCCAACGTCCTGACTTTC

J gene: TRBJ2-1
D gene: TRBD1
V gene: TRBV2
clone size: NA
CDR3 protein: CASSDDRDSYNEQFF
CDR3 DNA: TGTGCCAGCAGTGACGACAGGGACTCCTACAATGAGCAGTTCTTC

J gene: TRBJ1-4
D gene: TRBD1
V gene: TRBV5-1
clone size: NA
CDR3 protein: CASSLQTGKEKLFF
CDR3 DNA: TGCGCCAGCAGCTTGCAGACAGGGAAGGAAAAACTGTTTTTT

J gene: TRBJ1-2
D gene: NA
V gene: TRBV5-1
clone size: NA
CDR3 protein: CASSLQATYGYTF
CDR3 DNA: TGCGCCAGCAGCTTGCAGGCTACCTATGGCTACACCTTC

J gene: TRBJ2-7
D gene: TRBD1
V gene: TRBV5-1
clone size: NA
CDR3 protein: CASSLWGQGRDEQYF
CDR3 DNA: TGCGCCAGCAGCTTGTGGGGACAGGGAAGGGACGAGCAGTACTTC

J gene: TRBJ1-2
D gene: TRBD1
V gene: TRBV7-6
clone size: NA
CDR3 protein: CASSLGGQGDHGYTF
CDR3 DNA: TGTGCCAGCAGCTTAGGGGGACAGGGGGACCATGGCTACACCTTC

J gene: TRBJ2-7
D gene: NA
V gene: TRBV7-2
clone size: once
CDR3 protein: CASSLNNYEQYF
CDR3 DNA: TGTGCCAGCAGCCTTAACAACTACGAGCAGTACTTC

J gene: TRBJ2-3
D gene: TRBD2
V gene: TRBV10-3
clone size: NA
CDR3 protein: CATSSGVSTDTQYF
CDR3 DNA: TGTGCCACTTCGAGCGGGGTTAGCACAGATACGCAGTATTTT

J gene: TRBJ2-2
D gene: TRBD2
V gene: TRBV7-3
clone size: NA
CDR3 protein: CASSLAGAVAGELFF
CDR3 DNA: TGTGCCAGCAGCTTAGCGGGAGCGGTCGCCGGGGAGCTGTTTTTT

J gene: TRBJ1-4
D gene: NA
V gene: TRBV14
clone size: once
CDR3 protein: CASSQDVGAATNEKLFF
CDR3 DNA: TGTGCCAGCAGCCAAGATGTGGGGGCGGCAACTAATGAAAAACTGTTTTTT

J gene: TRBJ2-4
D gene: NA
V gene: TRBV7-2
clone size: NA
CDR3 protein: CASSLDGGPAKNIQYF
CDR3 DNA: TGTGCCAGCAGCTTAGACGGAGGGCCGGCCAAAAACATTCAGTACTTC

J gene: TRBJ2-1
D gene: TRBD1
V gene: TRBV4-3
clone size: few
CDR3 protein: CASSQEPWGQGGYNEQFF
CDR3 DNA: TGCGCCAGCAGCCAAGAGCCTTGGGGACAGGGGGGATACAATGAGCAGTTCTTC

J gene: TRBJ1-5
D gene: TRBD1
V gene: TRBV19
clone size: NA
CDR3 protein: CASRDGQGGGQPQHF
CDR3 DNA: TGTGCCAGTAGAGACGGACAGGGAGGTGGTCAGCCCCAGCATTTT

J gene: TRBJ2-7
D gene: NA
V gene: TRBV29-1
clone size: NA
CDR3 protein: CSVGAGGQSWSEQYF
CDR3 DNA: TGCAGCGTTGGGGCCGGTGGACAGTCTTGGAGCGAGCAGTACTTC

J gene: TRBJ2-5
D gene: NA
V gene: TRBV4-1
clone size: NA
CDR3 protein: CASSQERLQETQYF
CDR3 DNA: TGCGCCAGCAGCCAAGAGCGCCTCCAAGAGACCCAGTACTTC

J gene: TRBJ2-3
D gene: NA
V gene: TRBV7-9
clone size: NA
CDR3 protein: CASTSGAQITDTQYF
CDR3 DNA: TGTGCCAGCACTAGTGGGGCGCAGATCACAGATACGCAGTATTTT

J gene: TRBJ2-1
D gene: NA
V gene: TRBV2
clone size: few
CDR3 protein: CASQDLALYNEQFF
CDR3 DNA: TGTGCCAGCCAAGACCTAGCTCTTTACAATGAGCAGTTCTTC

J gene: TRBJ2-2
D gene: NA
V gene: TRBV5-5
clone size: NA
CDR3 protein: CASSLADGANTGELFF
CDR3 DNA: TGTGCCAGCAGTTTGGCCGACGGGGCGAACACCGGGGAGCTGTTTTTT

J gene: TRBJ1-5
D gene: NA
V gene: TRBV6-1
clone size: NA
CDR3 protein: CASSMRIHQPQHF
CDR3 DNA: TGTGCCAGCAGTATGAGGATCCATCAGCCCCAGCATTTT

J gene: TRBJ2-7
D gene: TRBD1
V gene: TRBV27
clone size: once
CDR3 protein: CASSRDRGRSKEQYF
CDR3 DNA: TGTGCCAGCAGTCGGGACAGGGGGAGAAGTAAGGAGCAGTACTTC

J gene: TRBJ2-6
D gene: TRBD1
V gene: TRBV4-1
clone size: NA
CDR3 protein: CASSQGQGAGGANVLTF
CDR3 DNA: TGCGCCAGCAGCCAAGGACAGGGGGCTGGTGGGGCCAACGTCCTGACTTTC

J gene: TRBJ2-5
D gene: NA
V gene: TRBV5-1
clone size: NA
CDR3 protein: CASSPAGVGETQYF
CDR3 DNA: TGCGCCAGCAGCCCGGCCGGGGTAGGGGAGACCCAGTACTTC

J gene: TRBJ2-7
D gene: TRBD1
V gene: TRBV18
clone size: NA
CDR3 protein: CASSRTGGAEQYF
CDR3 DNA: TGTGCCAGCTCCCGGACAGGGGGCGCCGAGCAGTACTTC

J gene: TRBJ2-2
D gene: NA
V gene: TRBV9
clone size: NA
CDR3 protein: CASRPQGTGELFF
CDR3 DNA: TGTGCCAGCAGACCACAGGGAACCGGGGAGCTGTTTTTT

J gene: TRBJ1-6
D gene: NA
V gene: TRBV6-1
clone size: few
CDR3 protein: CASSATRTVKNSPLHF
CDR3 DNA: TGTGCCAGCAGTGCCACAAGGACTGTCAAGAATTCACCCCTCCACTTT

J gene: TRBJ2-7
D gene: NA
V gene: TRBV4-2
clone size: NA
CDR3 protein: CASSQDPGLPTYEQYF
CDR3 DNA: TGTGCCAGCAGCCAAGATCCAGGGCTCCCAACCTACGAGCAGTACTTC

J gene: TRBJ2-7
D gene: NA
V gene: TRBV5-6
clone size: NA
CDR3 protein: CASSSRSTGTYEQYF
CDR3 DNA: TGTGCCAGCAGCTCCAGATCGACAGGTACCTACGAGCAGTACTTC

J gene: TRBJ2-7
D gene: NA
V gene: TRBV28
clone size: NA
CDR3 protein: CASSLPRGLGEQYF
CDR3 DNA: TGTGCCAGCAGTTTACCACGAGGACTCGGAGAGCAGTACTTC

J gene: TRBJ1-1
D gene: TRBD1
V gene: TRBV12-5
clone size: NA
CDR3 protein: CASGLGRTGRTEAFF
CDR3 DNA: TGTGCTAGTGGTTTGGGAAGGACAGGCCGGACTGAAGCTTTCTTT

J gene: TRBJ2-3
D gene: NA
V gene: TRBV18
clone size: NA
CDR3 protein: CASSPYSTDTQYF
CDR3 DNA: TGTGCCAGCTCACCGTATAGCACAGATACGCAGTATTTT

J gene: TRBJ1-4
D gene: NA
V gene: TRBV4-2
clone size: NA
CDR3 protein: CASSQEGSTGSISTNEKLFF
CDR3 DNA: TGTGCCAGCAGCCAAGAGGGCTCCACCGGGAGTATCTCAACTAATGAAAAACTGTTTTTT

J gene: TRBJ2-7
D gene: NA
V gene: TRBV18
clone size: NA
CDR3 protein: CASSPTGYEQYF
CDR3 DNA: TGTGCCAGCTCTCCCACAGGTTACGAGCAGTACTTC

J gene: TRBJ2-1
D gene: TRBD2
V gene: TRBV6-1
clone size: few
CDR3 protein: CASSEVAGGSSYNEQFF
CDR3 DNA: TGTGCCAGCAGTGAAGTAGCGGGGGGGAGCTCCTACAATGAGCAGTTCTTC